This passage covers 17 T cell receptor beta chains from one sample sequenced in a study of cytomegalovirus exposure and HLA in healthy donors. The PCR was carried out with 60 Vbeta primers and 13 Jbeta primers. The data were produced by immunoSEQ multiplex PCR, yet TCRdb's version contains in-frame clones alone and is incomplete. In the table there are 150,000 to 200,000 clones, about two thirds of which are singletons. Material for sequencing was PBMCs. All receptors come from a woman under 30 in good health and CMV-seropositive.

This clone was counted only a few times. The rearrangement uses TRBV5-4 and TRBJ2-7, with a tentative D call TRBD1 (5 bases). The V and J ends lost 1 base and 2 bases respectively, with 16 bases between them. CDR3 length: 16 residues. Germline CDR1 and CDR2: SGHNT and YYREEE (reference sequence). In DNA, the CDR3 is TGTGCCAGCAGCTTGTCCACAGGTACAAAAGCCTACGAGCAGTACTTC. Translation gives CASSLSTGTKAYEQYF.

The table lists this clone with a few counts. The chain carries TRBV7-9 and TRBJ1-2; a weak D match, TRBD1 (5 bases). This CDR3 region has 12 residues. The V and J ends lost 5 bases and 4 bases respectively, with 8 bases between them. Germline V lookup: CDR1 SEHNR, CDR2 FQNEAQ (reference sequence). CDR3 bases: TGTGCCAGCAGCACTGACAGCTATGGCTACACCTTC. Amino acids: CASSTDSYGYTF.

This clone was detected once. The chain employs TRBV5-8 and TRBJ2-3; 10 positions agree with TRBD2. The germline gives CDR1 SGHTS, CDR2 YDEGEE. Trimming at V came to 0 bases and at J to 5 bases, leaving 9 bases not matched to a gene. The CDR3 spans 17 residues. CDR3 loop: CASSLDLTSGYGDTQYF. The CDR3 DNA follows: TGTGCCAGCAGCTTGGACCTGACTAGCGGGTATGGAGATACGCAGTATTTT.

The chain has TRBV6-6 and TRBJ1-2; no definite D call. The germline CDR1 and CDR2 sequences are MNHNY and SVGAGI (reference sequence). Trimming cost V 9 bases and J 2 bases, with 13 bases left between them. The CDR3 has 13 amino acids. The CDR3 loop reads CASKITENYGYTF. DNA for the CDR3: TGTGCCAGTAAGATTACGGAGAACTATGGCTACACCTTC.

The gene calls are TRBV6-5 and TRBJ1-6; TRBD1 agrees at 10 bases. The ends lost 4 bases at V and 7 bases at J; junction bases unmatched: 4. Germline lookup yields CDR1 MNHEY and CDR2 SVGAGI. CDR3 length: 15 residues. The CDR3 reads CASSSGTGANSPLHF. CDR3 in DNA: TGTGCCAGCAGTTCCGGGACAGGGGCCAATTCACCCCTCCACTTT.

V gene TRBV27 combines with J gene TRBJ2-1, with D tentatively TRBD2 (5 bases). Germline values: CDR1 MNHEY, CDR2 SMNVEV (reference sequence). The CDR3 covers 13 residues. V was pared by 3 bases and J by 8 bases, with 11 bases between. DNA of the CDR3: TGTGCCAGCAGTTTTAGAGCGGTCGATGAGCAGTTCTTC. Its translation: CASSFRAVDEQFF.

V gene TRBV29-1 combines with J gene TRBJ2-5; 14 bases map to TRBD2. CDR3 length: 17 residues. Trimming took 8 bases from V and 2 from J; bases not matched to a gene: 13. From germline, CDR1 is SQVTM and CDR2 ANQGSEA. CDR3 nucleotide sequence: TGCAGCATTGTACCGGGACTAGCGGGAGACTCGCAAGAGACCCAGTACTTC. This codes for CSIVPGLAGDSQETQYF.

This chain joins TRBV30 and TRBJ1-1; no reliable D call. This CDR3 is 12 amino acids long. The V end lost 1 base, the J end lost 8 bases, and 11 bases lay between the germline ends. Germline loops: CDR1 GTSNPN, CDR2 SVGIG (reference sequence). The CDR3 is CAWSDPSDEAFF. The CDR3 DNA reads as TGTGCCTGGAGTGACCCCAGCGACGAAGCTTTCTTT. The full variable domain, rest sourced from reference TRBV30 and TRBJ1-1, is SQTIHQWPATLVQPVGSPLSLECTVEGTSNPNLYWYRQAAGRGLQLLFYSVGIGQISSEVPQNLSASRPQDRQFILSSKKLLLSDSGFYLCAWSDPSDEAFFGQGTRLTVV.

V and J are TRBV29-1 and TRBJ1-2; D uncertain. This CDR3 spans 14 amino acids. Trimming pared 0 bases from V and 2 bases from J, leaving 10 bases between. Germline CDR1 reads SQVTM; CDR2 reads ANQGSEA. In nucleotides, the CDR3 is TGCAGCGTTGAAGATCGAGTCACGAACTATGGCTACACCTTC. Translated, it gives CSVEDRVTNYGYTF. Full variable domain (remainder filled in from reference TRBV29-1 and TRBJ1-2): SAVISQKPSRDICQRGTSLTIQCQVDSQVTMMFWYRQQPGQSLTLIATANQGSEATYESGFVIDKFPISRPNLTFSTLTVSNMSPEDSSIYLCSVEDRVTNYGYTFGSGTRLTVV.

The gene calls are TRBV4-1 and TRBJ2-1, with TRBD2 matching 9 bases. With V trimmed by 1 base and J by 10 bases, 14 bases remained unmatched. The CDR3 runs to 17 residues. Looked up from germline, CDR1 is MGHRA and CDR2 is YSYEKL. In nucleotides, the CDR3 is TGCGCCAGCAGCCAAGGTTGGGCGGGGGGGGGTACTAAAGAGCAGTTCTTC. Its translation: CASSQGWAGGGTKEQFF.

Here the CDR3 reads CASSLEGGLRPQHF. The CDR3 DNA sequence: TGCGCCAGCAGCTTGGAGGGAGGGTTGCGGCCCCAGCATTTT. The J gene is TRBJ1-5, the V gene TRBV5-1; D not resolved. Germline CDR1 SGHRS, CDR2 YFSETQ. This CDR3 region has 14 residues. Trimming removed 0 bases from V and 9 bases from J, with 13 bases in between. The full variable domain, rest sourced from reference TRBV5-1 and TRBJ1-5, is KAGVTQTPRYLIKTRGQQVTLSCSPISGHRSVSWYQQTPGQGLQFLFEYFSETQRNKGNFPGRFSGRQFSNSRSEMNVSTLELGDSALYLCASSLEGGLRPQHFGDGTRLSIL.

V usage is TRBV5-1 and J usage is TRBJ2-1; 7 bases fit TRBD2. The germline V gene has CDR1 SGHRS and CDR2 YFSETQ. The V and J ends lost 2 bases and 6 bases, in that order; junction bases with no gene match: 8. The CDR3 loop spans 15 amino acids. CDR3 residues: CASSLREEVINEQFF. CDR3 bases: TGCGCCAGCAGCTTACGGGAGGAGGTTATCAATGAGCAGTTCTTC. Combining the CDR3 with reference TRBV5-1 and TRBJ2-1 gives the whole variable domain KAGVTQTPRYLIKTRGQQVTLSCSPISGHRSVSWYQQTPGQGLQFLFEYFSETQRNKGNFPGRFSGRQFSNSRSEMNVSTLELGDSALYLCASSLREEVINEQFFGPGTRLTVL.

The chain links TRBV11-3 to TRBJ2-1, with D perhaps matching TRBD2 (5 bases). The CDR3 consists of 14 residues. V was clipped by 4 bases and J by 7 bases, with 14 bases between them. Germline V gene sequence: CDR1 SGHNT, CDR2 YENEEA. As DNA, the CDR3 is TGTGCCAGCAGCTCCCGAGTCACGGGGAATGAGCAGTTCTTC. This codes for CASSSRVTGNEQFF.

This clone was detected only a few times. The V call is TRBV2, the J call TRBJ2-2; 10 positions match TRBD2. CDR1 and CDR2 (germline): SNHLY, FYNNEI. V gave up 7 bases and J gave up 6 bases; unmatched junction bases: 5. This CDR3 comprises 14 residues. CDR3 loop: CASTGSGGPGELFF. As DNA, the CDR3 is TGTGCCAGCACGGGTAGCGGGGGGCCCGGGGAGCTGTTTTTT.

Only a few counts were recorded for this clone. The V gene is TRBV2, the J gene TRBJ2-1; 7 bases line up with TRBD2. The CDR3 is 15 residues long. With 7 bases clipped from V and 7 bases from J, the junction kept 13 bases outside the gene matches. Germline values: CDR1 SNHLY, CDR2 FYNNEI. This CDR3 reads CASIREAGLRNEQFF. The CDR3, as DNA: TGTGCCAGCATTCGCGAAGCGGGATTGAGAAATGAGCAGTTCTTC.

This clone occurred once. This chain uses TRBV21-1 with TRBJ1-5; the table gives TRBD1 as D, unverified against the DNA. TRBV21-1 counts as a pseudogene. The CDR3 consists of 17 residues. The DNA for the CDR3 is TGTGCCAGCAGCAAAGCGCTTCAGGGCCGAAACAATCAGCCCCAGCATTTT. Its translation is CASSKALQGRNNQPQHF.

The chain uses TRBV5-6 and TRBJ2-3, with TRBD2 identical over 14 bases. CDR3 length: 16 amino acids. The ends lost 5 bases at V and 5 bases at J; junction bases unmatched: 7. Germline CDR1 and CDR2: SGHDT and YYEEEE. The CDR3 here is CASRPGLAGEVDTQYF. The CDR3 nucleotides read TGTGCCAGCAGACCGGGACTAGCGGGGGAGGTAGATACGCAGTATTTT. Based on the CDR3 plus reference TRBV5-6 and TRBJ2-3, the full variable domain is DAGVTQSPTHLIKTRGQQVTLRCSPKSGHDTVSWYQQALGQGPQFIFQYYEEEERQRGNFPDRFSGHQFPNYSSELNVNALLLGDSALYLCASRPGLAGEVDTQYFGPGTRLTVL.